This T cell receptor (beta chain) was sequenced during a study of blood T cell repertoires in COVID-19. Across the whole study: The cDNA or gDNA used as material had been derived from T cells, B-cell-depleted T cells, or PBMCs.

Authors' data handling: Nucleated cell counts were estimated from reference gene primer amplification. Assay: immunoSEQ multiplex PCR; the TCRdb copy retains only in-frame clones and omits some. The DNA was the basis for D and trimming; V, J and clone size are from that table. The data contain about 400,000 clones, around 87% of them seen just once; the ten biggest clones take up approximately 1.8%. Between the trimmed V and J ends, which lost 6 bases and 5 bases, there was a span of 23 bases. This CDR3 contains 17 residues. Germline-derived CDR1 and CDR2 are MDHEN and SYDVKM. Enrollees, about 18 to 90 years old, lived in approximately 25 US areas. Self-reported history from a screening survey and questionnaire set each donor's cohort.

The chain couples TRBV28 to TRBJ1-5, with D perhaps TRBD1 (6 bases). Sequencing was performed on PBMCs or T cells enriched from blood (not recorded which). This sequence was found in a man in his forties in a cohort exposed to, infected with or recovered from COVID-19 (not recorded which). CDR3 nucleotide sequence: TGTGCCAGCAGATTTAGGCCGAGGGGGAAAAGGGATCAGCCCCAGCATTTT. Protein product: CASRFRPRGKRDQPQHF.